These 29 T cell receptor beta chains came from one sample sequenced in a study of identical twins listed by TCRdb under 2016. Library preparation used 5' RACE. The data were produced on an Illumina HiSeq 2000. TCRdb's own reprocessing of the public reads used fastp at Q25 and MiXCR and kept productive beta chains. CDR3 protein duplicates are merged, each entry listing the most common genes and DNA. For this sample the table gives 400,000 to 550,000 distinct CDR3 sequences, of which around 15% were detected only once. Of the sample, approximately 0.98% is held by the ten largest clones. A further study also used this sample, focusing on yellow fever vaccine responses in identical twins.

Sequencing used CD4+ T cells sorted from blood. The receptors stem from a young woman in good health.

V and J are TRBV7-2 and TRBJ2-7; D remains ambiguous. Trimming removed 0 bases from V and 1 base from J, with 4 bases in between. The CDR3 is made up of 13 amino acids. Per germline, CDR1 SGHTA and CDR2 FQGNSA. Written as DNA, the CDR3 is TGTGCCAGCAGCTTAGCTATGTCCTACGAGCAGTACTTC. Amino acid sequence: CASSLAMSYEQYF.

The V and J genes are TRBV6-5 and TRBJ2-5; 9 nucleotides line up with TRBD2. CDR3 length: 16 residues. The germline V gene has CDR1 MNHEY and CDR2 SVGAGI. Trimming cost V 0 bases and J 2 bases; bases outside gene matches: 4. The CDR3 DNA reads TGTGCCAGCAGTTACTCGGCTAGCGGGGTTCAAGAGACCCAGTACTTC. Protein: CASSYSASGVQETQYF.

The chain combines TRBV19 with TRBJ1-5; 9 bases line up with TRBD1. Trimming cost V 5 bases and J 0 bases; bases outside gene matches: 5. There are 16 residues in the CDR3. Per germline, CDR1 LNHDA and CDR2 SQIVND (reference sequence). The CDR3 bases are TGTGCCAGTAGTCCCGGGACAGGGTTTAGCAATCAGCCCCAGCATTTT. It codes for CASSPGTGFSNQPQHF.

This clonotype has more than one count but fewer than ten. This sequence joins TRBV15 and TRBJ1-1; no clear D. V lost 0 bases and J 5 bases, leaving 7 bases between the germline ends. The CDR3 is made up of 13 amino acids. Germline loops: CDR1 LNHNV, CDR2 YYDKDF (reference sequence). CDR3 amino acids: CATSRDLSTEAFF. Here the CDR3 DNA reads TGTGCCACCAGCAGAGATTTGTCGACTGAAGCTTTCTTT.

The gene calls are TRBV28 and TRBJ2-6, with unresolved D. V dropped 6 bases and J dropped 0 bases, with 9 bases sitting between them. This CDR3 contains 15 residues. Germline lookup yields CDR1 MDHEN and CDR2 SYDVKM. CDR3 region: CASSKKNSGANVLTF. The CDR3 nucleotides read TGTGCCAGCAGCAAGAAGAACTCTGGGGCCAACGTCCTGACTTTC.

There are many counts of this clonotype. The chain uses TRBV12-3 or TRBV12-4 and TRBJ2-5, with TRBD2 as a possible D gene (6 bases). Trimming took off 6 bases at V and 5 bases at J, with 16 bases between the two ends. The CDR3 contains 14 residues. The CDR3 loop is CASSRGTPTETQYF. CDR3 bases: TGTGCCAGCAGCCGCGGGACCCCAACGGAGACCCAGTACTTC.

This clonotype has only a few counts. V and J are TRBV12-3 or TRBV12-4 and TRBJ2-7; D is uncertain. The CDR3 is 13 residues long. The V end lost 3 bases, the J end lost 5 bases, and 11 bases lay between the germline ends. The CDR3 coding sequence is TGTGCCAGCAGTTTGGCCAACATCCACGAGCAGTACTTC. It is translated as CASSLANIHEQYF.

The table lists this clonotype with a few counts. The CDR3 DNA reads TGCGCCAGCAGCCCAATCATCAGCGGAAGCTCCTACAATGAGCAGTTCTTC. This gives the protein CASSPIISGSSYNEQFF. The V gene is TRBV5-1, the J gene TRBJ2-1; tentatively, D is TRBD2 (5 bases). The CDR3 is 17 amino acids. The germline V and J ends were trimmed by 4 bases and 0 bases, with 17 bases remaining between them. Germline V lookup: CDR1 SGHRS, CDR2 YFSETQ.

The gene calls are TRBV18 and TRBJ1-6, with 8 bases identical to TRBD1. CDR1 and CDR2 (germline): KGHSH, LQKENI. The CDR3 is 15 residues long. Losses at the gene ends were 6 bases for V and 7 bases for J; bases not matched to a gene: 8. CDR3 amino acids: CASSQRDRLNSPLHF. In nucleotides, the CDR3 is TGTGCCAGCTCGCAAAGGGACAGGCTCAATTCACCCCTCCACTTT.

Note on this clonotype: Compared with germline, one end of the junction differs, possibly owing to a read error. The V call is TRBV7-7, the J call TRBJ2-1, with 11 bases that match TRBD2. The CDR3 is 14 amino acids. Per germline, CDR1 SSHAT and CDR2 FNYEAQ (reference sequence). The CDR3 loop is CASSILAGEGEQFF. In nucleotides, the CDR3 is TGTGCTAGCAGTATACTAGCGGGAGAGGGTGAGCAGTTCTTC.

In this sample, this clonotype turned up a few times. The chain carries TRBV7-2 and TRBJ1-6; D call uncertain. The CDR3 totals 15 residues. The V end lost 6 bases, the J end lost 8 bases, and 17 bases lay between the germline ends. The V gene's germline CDR1 is SGHTA and CDR2 FQGNSA. The CDR3 DNA reads TGTGCCAGCAGAAGACGGCCAACCCTTGATTCACCCCTCCACTTT. Translating it yields CASRRRPTLDSPLHF.

V is TRBV10-3 and J is TRBJ2-1; D gene uncertain. V was trimmed by 0 bases and J by 11 bases, leaving 14 bases between them. The V gene's germline CDR1 is ENHRY and CDR2 SYGVKD. This CDR3 region has 14 residues. CDR3 nucleotide sequence: TGTGCCATCAGTGAGTCCCTGTCTCCGGTGCAGCAGTTCTTC. As protein: CAISESLSPVQQFF.

This clonotype has just a few counts. The chain has TRBV7-2 and TRBJ2-5, with D possibly being TRBD1 (6 bases). Germline CDR1 SGHTA, CDR2 FQGNSA. V was pared by 2 bases and J by 4 bases, with 14 bases between. This CDR3 region has 15 residues. In DNA form, the CDR3 reads TGTGCCAGCAGCTTAACAGGGTCGGGGATAGAGACCCAGTACTTC. This encodes CASSLTGSGIETQYF.

The chain combines TRBV14 with TRBJ2-1; D is perhaps TRBD1 (6 bases). This CDR3 has 17 residues. Germline V lookup: CDR1 SGHDN, CDR2 FVKESK. V dropped 0 bases and J dropped 4 bases, with 16 bases sitting between them. The CDR3 spells CASSQELGRGRYNEQFF. DNA of the CDR3: TGTGCCAGCAGCCAAGAGTTAGGCAGGGGTAGATACAATGAGCAGTTCTTC.

This clonotype came up a few times. The chain employs TRBV5-1 and TRBJ1-2; weak D call: TRBD1 (6 bases). Trimming cost V 0 bases and J 3 bases, with 9 bases left between them. This CDR3 region has 14 residues. Germline loops: CDR1 SGHRS, CDR2 YFSETQ. The CDR3 here is CASSLAGGDYGYTF. The CDR3 nucleotides read TGCGCCAGCAGCTTGGCTGGGGGCGACTATGGCTACACCTTC.

This clonotype was seen a handful of times. The chain couples TRBV4-2 to TRBJ2-3; 7 bases align to TRBD2. Germline CDR1 and CDR2: LGHNA and YNFKEQ. V was clipped by 0 bases and J by 4 bases; unmatched bases: 7. This CDR3 spans 16 amino acids. The CDR3 loop reads CASSQDATGGPDTQYF. For the CDR3, the DNA is TGTGCCAGCAGCCAAGATGCAACGGGGGGACCAGATACGCAGTATTTT.

This chain joins TRBV12-3 or TRBV12-4 and TRBJ1-3; D might be TRBD1 (5 bases). V gave up 5 bases and J gave up 3 bases, with 14 bases separating them. The CDR3 covers 15 residues. The CDR3 nucleotides read TGTGCCAGCAGTCCTTCGGGGGGGAGTGGAAACACCATATATTTT. Its protein is CASSPSGGSGNTIYF.

This chain uses TRBV29-1 with TRBJ2-7; TRBD2 matches 7 bases. Losses at the gene ends were 7 bases for V and 6 bases for J; bases not matched to a gene: 15. The CDR3 is 14 residues long. Per germline, CDR1 SQVTM and CDR2 ANQGSEA. CDR3: CSAGSGRNRFEQYF. The CDR3, as DNA: TGCAGCGCAGGATCCGGGAGGAACCGATTCGAGCAGTACTTC.

This clonotype was seen ten or more times. This chain uses TRBV25-1 with TRBJ1-1; D not resolved. The ends were cut back, 3 bases at V and 1 base at J, with 6 bases in the middle. Germline V lookup: CDR1 MGHDK, CDR2 SYGVNS. CDR3 length equals 13 residues. This chain's CDR3 is CASSEGWNTEAFF. The CDR3 DNA sequence: TGTGCCAGCAGTGAGGGATGGAACACTGAAGCTTTCTTT.

This clonotype was seen only once. The chain combines TRBV11-1 with TRBJ2-4; no clear D. This CDR3 comprises 16 residues. The germline V gene encodes CDR1 SGHAT and CDR2 FQDESV (reference sequence). V was pared by 1 base and J by 0 bases, with 10 bases between. The CDR3 spells CASSLVELLAKNIQYF. CDR3 nucleotides: TGTGCCAGCAGCTTAGTGGAACTTCTAGCCAAAAACATTCAGTACTTC.

This chain links TRBV27 with TRBJ1-2; tentative D call: TRBD1 (5 bases). The CDR3 has 16 amino acids. Looked up from germline, CDR1 is MNHEY and CDR2 is SMNVEV (reference sequence). V gave up 5 bases and J gave up 1 base, with 17 bases separating them. CDR3 sequence reads: CASSPRGAIYNYGYTF. In nucleotides, the CDR3 is TGTGCCAGCAGTCCTCGCGGGGCGATATATAACTATGGCTACACCTTC.

The V and J genes are TRBV12-3 or TRBV12-4 and TRBJ2-3; 7 positions agree with TRBD1. V gave up 11 bases and J gave up 0 bases; unmatched junction bases: 20. This CDR3 contains 18 residues. The CDR3 region has the DNA TGTGCCTGCTGGTACACAGGGGTCGAGATCTCTAGCACAGATACGCAGTATTTT. Amino acids: CACWYTGVEISSTDTQYF.

This clonotype appeared a few times. The rearrangement links TRBV7-2 to TRBJ1-1; TRBD1 aligns across 11 bases. Germline V gives CDR1 SGHTA, CDR2 FQGNSA. The V segment lost 4 bases and the J segment 6 bases; nucleotides outside the gene matches: 10. This CDR3 comprises 16 residues. CDR3 DNA sequence: TGTGCCAGCAGCTCAATCCGGGACAGGGGGTCCCCTGAAGCTTTCTTT. Encoded protein: CASSSIRDRGSPEAFF.

CDR3: CASSLGKAQETQYF. DNA of the CDR3: TGTGCCAGCAGCTTAGGGAAAGCCCAAGAGACCCAGTACTTC. The V gene is TRBV7-2, the J gene TRBJ2-5; D not resolved. The CDR3 length is 14 residues. The germline CDR1 and CDR2 sequences are SGHTA and FQGNSA. V was cut by 1 base and J by 1 base, with 7 bases left in between. Looking up the rest from reference TRBV7-2 and TRBJ2-5 gives the full variable domain: GAGVSQSPSNKVTEKGKDVELRCDPISGHTALYWYRQSLGQGLEFLIYFQGNSAPDKSGLPSDRFSAERTGGSVSTLTIQRTQQEDSAVYLCASSLGKAQETQYFGPGTRLLVL.

There are a few counts of this clonotype. The chain uses TRBV5-5 and TRBJ2-2, with a weak D call TRBD1 (6 bases). Germline CDR1 and CDR2: SGHKS and YYEKEE (reference sequence). CDR3 length: 13 residues. The germline V and J ends were trimmed by 1 base and 7 bases, with 8 bases remaining between them. The CDR3 DNA reads as TGTGCCAGCAGCTTGAGGGGGATCGGGGAGCTGTTTTTT. It yields the protein CASSLRGIGELFF.

This clonotype was picked up many times. V usage is TRBV15 and J usage is TRBJ2-7, with TRBD2 matching over 9 bases. The CDR3 is 14 residues long. Germline CDR1 LNHNV, CDR2 YYDKDF (reference sequence). The V segment lost 0 bases and the J segment 6 bases; nucleotides outside the gene matches: 3. As DNA, the CDR3 is TGTGCCACCAGCAGAGAACCAGCGGGAGGCGAGCAGTACTTC. Its translation is CATSREPAGGEQYF. Full variable domain (rest looked up from reference TRBV15 and TRBJ2-7): DAMVIQNPRYQVTQFGKPVTLSCSQTLNHNVMYWYQQKSSQAPKLLFHYYDKDFNNEADTPDNFQSRRPNTSFCFLDIRSPGLGDTAMYLCATSREPAGGEQYFGPGTRLTVT.

This rearrangement joins TRBV15 to TRBJ2-7; D ambiguous. The CDR3 length is 16 residues. From germline, CDR1 is LNHNV and CDR2 YYDKDF (reference sequence). V was trimmed by 5 bases and J by 2 bases, leaving 19 bases between them. The CDR3 loop is CATSLAPGLSPYEQYF. DNA for the CDR3: TGTGCCACCAGCTTAGCCCCGGGCCTCTCACCCTACGAGCAGTACTTC.

This clonotype was recorded many times. The chain employs TRBV15 and TRBJ2-5; D not certain. Per germline, CDR1 LNHNV and CDR2 YYDKDF (reference sequence). There are 17 residues in the CDR3. Trimming removed 0 bases from V and 2 bases from J, with 16 bases in between. The DNA for the CDR3 is TGTGCCACCAGCAGAGATCTCTGGTCGGGCAGTCAAGAGACCCAGTACTTC. Translation: CATSRDLWSGSQETQYF.

The J gene is TRBJ2-7, the V gene TRBV5-1; D might be TRBD2 (6 bases). CDR3 length: 15 residues. Germline assignment: CDR1 SGHRS and CDR2 YFSETQ. The V end was cut by 3 bases, the J end by 0 bases, with 13 bases between. The chain's CDR3 is CASSWGTLNSYEQYF. The CDR3 DNA sequence: TGCGCCAGCAGCTGGGGGACTCTCAACTCCTACGAGCAGTACTTC.